Described below is a single T cell receptor (beta chain) sequence and its context. Antigen specificity is unknown. Using its own MiXCR run on the reads, TCRdb lists one record per CDR3 protein. Here the sample spans just under 550,000 distinct CDR3 sequences, around 27% being singletons. This record belongs to a study of T cell repertoires in cytomegalovirus infection. Study context: Carrying CMV and the relevant HLA type showed in public TCR beta signatures.

Study conclusions and caveats: Cumulative frequency of public TCR beta families picked out carriers of CMV plus the relevant HLA.

The sequence came from a human donor in good health (CMV status not recorded). Some clones in this sample may be carry-over from other donors' samples. Sequences were obtained from PBMCs.

The CDR3 sequence: CASSLGQGSTDGYTF. CDR3 sequence (DNA): TGTGCCAGCAGTCTAGGACAGGGCAGTACAGATGGCTACACCTTC. The chain carries TRBV27 and TRBJ1-2, with 8 bases that match TRBD1. J was trimmed by 6 bases and V by 5 bases; bases with no gene match: 11. CDR3 size: 15 residues. Germline V gene data show CDR1 as MNHEY and CDR2 as SMNVEV (reference sequence).